This T cell receptor (beta chain) was sequenced in a study of OX40 agonist ivuxolimab in advanced cancers. In the study overall: Dose-escalation cases comprised hepatocellular carcinoma, melanoma, renal cell or head and neck cancer. The eligibility criteria allowed prior anti-PD-1, anti-PD-L1 or anti-CTLA-4 therapy, and approximately 42% had some. Study outcomes and limitations: At 0.1 to 3.0 mg/kg and by week 6, clonal expansion occurred in CD4+ and CD8+ blood T cells.

A note on this clone: Its antigen is not known.

The CDR3 contains 13 residues. V was pared by 1 base and J by 4 bases, with 10 bases between. CDR1 is GTSNPN, CDR2 SVGIG, per germline (reference sequence). Some clones are missing from TCRdb's copy, which holds only in-frame ones; the method was immunoSEQ multiplex PCR. This sample has about 48,000 clones, with about 81% found just once. The sample was CD4+ or CD8+ T cells sorted from blood, taken in a trial of the OX40 agonist ivuxolimab. The origin of this receptor is an adult with an advanced solid tumor such as melanoma, head and neck, liver or kidney cancer. The chain links TRBV30 to TRBJ1-1; D remains unclear. DNA for the CDR3: TGTGCCTGGAGTGGGGGAATGGGCACTGAAGCTTTCTTT. This encodes CAWSGGMGTEAFF.